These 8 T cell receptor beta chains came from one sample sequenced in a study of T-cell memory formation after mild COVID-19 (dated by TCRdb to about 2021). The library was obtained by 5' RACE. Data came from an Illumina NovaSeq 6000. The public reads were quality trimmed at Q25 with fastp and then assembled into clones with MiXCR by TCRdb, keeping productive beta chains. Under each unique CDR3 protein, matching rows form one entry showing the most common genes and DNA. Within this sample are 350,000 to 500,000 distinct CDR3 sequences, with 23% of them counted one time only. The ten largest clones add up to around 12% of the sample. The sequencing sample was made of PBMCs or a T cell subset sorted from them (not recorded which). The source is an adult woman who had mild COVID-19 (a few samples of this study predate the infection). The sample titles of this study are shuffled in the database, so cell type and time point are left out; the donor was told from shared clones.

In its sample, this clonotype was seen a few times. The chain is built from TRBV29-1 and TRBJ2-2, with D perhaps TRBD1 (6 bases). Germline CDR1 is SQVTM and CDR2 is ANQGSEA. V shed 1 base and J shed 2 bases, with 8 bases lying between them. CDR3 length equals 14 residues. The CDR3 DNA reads TGCAGCGTTGAAGGGACAGCTAACACCGGGGAGCTGTTTTTT. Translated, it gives CSVEGTANTGELFF.

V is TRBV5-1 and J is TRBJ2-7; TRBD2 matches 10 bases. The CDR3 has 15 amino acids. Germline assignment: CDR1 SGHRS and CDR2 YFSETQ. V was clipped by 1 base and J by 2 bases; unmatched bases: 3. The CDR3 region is CASSLSSGGTYEQYF. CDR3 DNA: TGCGCCAGCAGCTTGAGTAGCGGGGGGACCTACGAGCAGTACTTC.

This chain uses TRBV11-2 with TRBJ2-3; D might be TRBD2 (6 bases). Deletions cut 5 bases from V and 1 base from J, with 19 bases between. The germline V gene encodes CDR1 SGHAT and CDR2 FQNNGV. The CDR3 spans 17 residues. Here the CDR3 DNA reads TGTGCCAGCAGCCGCAGTCTTCCGGGGGAGGGCACAGATACGCAGTATTTT. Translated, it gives CASSRSLPGEGTDTQYF.

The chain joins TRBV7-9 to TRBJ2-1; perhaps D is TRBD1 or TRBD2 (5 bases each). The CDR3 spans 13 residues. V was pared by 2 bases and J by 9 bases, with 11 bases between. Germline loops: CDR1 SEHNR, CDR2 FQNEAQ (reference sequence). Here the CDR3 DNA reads TGTGCCAGCAGCTTAACAGGAGAGGGTGAGCAGTTCTTC. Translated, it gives CASSLTGEGEQFF.

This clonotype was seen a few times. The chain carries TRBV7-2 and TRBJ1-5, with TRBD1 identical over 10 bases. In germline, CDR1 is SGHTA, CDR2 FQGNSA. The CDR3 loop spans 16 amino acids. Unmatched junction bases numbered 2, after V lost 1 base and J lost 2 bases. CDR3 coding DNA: TGTGCCAGCAGCTTAGTTGGGACAGGGGGCAATCAGCCCCAGCATTTT. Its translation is CASSLVGTGGNQPQHF.

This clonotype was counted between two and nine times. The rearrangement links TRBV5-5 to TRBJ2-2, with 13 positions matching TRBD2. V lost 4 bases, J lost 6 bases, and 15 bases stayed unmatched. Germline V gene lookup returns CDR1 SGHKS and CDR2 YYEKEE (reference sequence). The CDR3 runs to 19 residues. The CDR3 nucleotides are TGTGCCAGCAGCCATAGTCTAGGACTAGCGGGAGAGACGGCCGGGGAGCTGTTTTTT. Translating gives CASSHSLGLAGETAGELFF. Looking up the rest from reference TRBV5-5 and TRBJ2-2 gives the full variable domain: DAGVTQSPTHLIKTRGQQVTLRCSPISGHKSVSWYQQVLGQGPQFIFQYYEKEERGRGNFPDRFSARQFPNYSSELNVNALLLGDSALYLCASSHSLGLAGETAGELFFGEGSRLTVL.

The DNA of the CDR3 is TGTGCCAGCAGCGGGACAGGGGGGGTAAAGACCCAGTACTTC. It yields the protein CASSGTGGVKTQYF. The chain recombines TRBV25-1 with TRBJ2-5, with 11 nucleotides matching TRBD1. Germline CDR1 and CDR2: MGHDK and SYGVNS. The J segment lost 6 bases and the V segment lost 6 bases, leaving 6 bases of the junction unmatched. The CDR3 is 14 amino acids.

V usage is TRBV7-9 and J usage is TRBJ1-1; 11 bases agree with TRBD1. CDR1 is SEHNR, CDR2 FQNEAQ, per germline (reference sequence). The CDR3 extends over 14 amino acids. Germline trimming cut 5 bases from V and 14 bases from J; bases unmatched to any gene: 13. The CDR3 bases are TGTGCCAGCAGCCCCCACGGGGGGGGACAGGGGGAATTCTTT. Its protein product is CASSPHGGGQGEFF.